The present T cell receptor beta chain was sequenced within a study of blood T cell repertoires in COVID-19. About the study: Samples came from the United States, Italy and Spain, spanning acute and convalescent COVID-19. Nucleic acid was either cDNA or gDNA, and it came from T cells, B-cell-depleted T cells, or PBMCs.

The CDR3 length is 13 residues. From germline, CDR1 is SGHRS and CDR2 YFSETQ. Losses at the gene ends were 6 bases for V and 6 bases for J; bases not matched to a gene: 4. In the authors' workflow: How many nucleated cells were present was estimated from reference gene primer amplification. Data came from immunoSEQ multiplex PCR; TCRdb stores just in-frame clones and leaves some out. The DNA gave D and trimming, while V, J and clone size come from that table. The data show roughly 300,000 clones, with 85% to 90% seen just once and roughly a tenth held by the top ten. This clonotype was obtained from a woman under 30 who had recovered from COVID-19. Material: PBMCs or T cells enriched from blood (not recorded which). The chain has TRBV5-1 and TRBJ2-3, with TRBD1 identical over 10 bases. DNA of the CDR3: TGCGCCAGCAAGACAGGGGGCGCGGATACGCAGTATTTT. Residues: CASKTGGADTQYF.